This T cell receptor beta chain was observed in a study of metastatic and nonmetastatic thyroid tumors (dated by TCRdb to 2020 to 2022). About the investigation overall: Repertoires from peripheral blood and from tumor or nodule tissue samples of malignant and benign thyroid patients were compared. The full study reports these points: TCR beta diversity was reported as significantly higher in malignant tumors than in benign nodules, in both blood and tumor samples.

This clone was counted only a few times. No cognate antigen has been identified for it. Per-base quality was not reported, and no clone a single base away is much larger than it. The germline V gene provides CDR1 MDHEN and CDR2 SYDVKM. Counted from cysteine to phenylalanine, this CDR3 has 17 amino acids. The read is trimmed to its CDR3 DNA, 51 bases read in frame from base 1. V drops 3 bases and J drops 7 bases, leaving 24 bases in between. No patient had received any treatment before thyroid surgery. Patient clinical samples collected from about 2011 to 2019 were retrospectively analysed using T-cell receptor beta sequencing. Library preparation was by PCR. The sequencer listed for this sample is Illumina HiSeq 4000. High-throughput sequencing was used to profile the TCR beta-chain CDR3 region of each patient. The authors' pipeline ran thus. Drawing on CDR3 differences between clinicopathological groups, the researchers built a classifier meant to tell apart patients with distant-metastatic papillary thyroid cancer. To measure repertoire diversity the researchers used the Shannon index, while the Morisita-Horn index served to gauge how similar the tumor and blood repertoires were. In TCRdb, the public reads were trimmed at Q25 with fastp and aligned with MiXCR, with productive beta chains retained. It is TCRdb's table, rather than the study itself, that gives the V and J calls and clone size. Present in this sample are approximately 74,000 clones, 13% to 15% of which were seen just once. Clones ranked in the top ten supply about 6.5% of the sample.

The receptor comes from a male donor with papillary thyroid cancer or a benign thyroid nodule (not recorded which). Some clones in this sample may be carry-over from other donors' samples. This receptor chain uses TRBV28 and TRBJ2-5; a confident D gene designation cannot be given. Specimen: blood. The CDR3 protein is CASSFATDGLKHGTQYF. The sequenced DNA: TGTGCCAGCAGTTTTGCCACGGACGGCCTCAAGCATGGGACCCAGTACTTC.